The sequence of this TCR beta chain was determined in a study of blood T cell repertoires in COVID-19. Study-wide background: Material from acute and convalescent COVID-19 was sourced from the United States, Italy and Spain. Nucleic acid was either cDNA or gDNA, and it came from T cells, B-cell-depleted T cells, or PBMCs.

Original methodology: Using reference gene primer amplification, nucleated cell counts were estimated. TCRdb's copy holds only in-frame clones and misses some; the assay was immunoSEQ multiplex PCR. D and trimming were read from the DNA, whereas the V and J calls and clone size are those reported in that table. The data contain fewer than 250,000 clones, around four fifths of them singletons. The CDR3 is 15 amino acids. CDR1 is SGDLS, CDR2 YYNGEE, per germline. Trimming removed 3 bases at V and 0 bases at J, with 10 bases between. The specimen was peripheral blood. The sequence came from a woman in her 70s with acute or convalescent COVID-19. The chain is built from TRBV9 and TRBJ1-5; the D gene is possibly TRBD1 (5 bases). CDR3: CASSADTGSNQPQHF. As DNA, the CDR3 is TGTGCCAGCAGCGCCGATACAGGTAGCAATCAGCCCCAGCATTTT.